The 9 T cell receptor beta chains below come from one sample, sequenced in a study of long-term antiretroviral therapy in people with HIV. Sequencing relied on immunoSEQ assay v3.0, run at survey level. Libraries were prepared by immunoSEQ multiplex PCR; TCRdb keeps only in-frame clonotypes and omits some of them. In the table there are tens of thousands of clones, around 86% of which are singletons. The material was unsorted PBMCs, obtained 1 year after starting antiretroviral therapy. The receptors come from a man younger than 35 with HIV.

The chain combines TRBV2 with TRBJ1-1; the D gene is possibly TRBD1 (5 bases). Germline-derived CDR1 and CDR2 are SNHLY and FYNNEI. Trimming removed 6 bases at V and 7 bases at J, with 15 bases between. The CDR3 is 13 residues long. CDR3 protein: CASSRGETLEAFF. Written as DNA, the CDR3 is TGTGCCAGCAGCCGGGGGGAAACCCTTGAAGCTTTCTTT.

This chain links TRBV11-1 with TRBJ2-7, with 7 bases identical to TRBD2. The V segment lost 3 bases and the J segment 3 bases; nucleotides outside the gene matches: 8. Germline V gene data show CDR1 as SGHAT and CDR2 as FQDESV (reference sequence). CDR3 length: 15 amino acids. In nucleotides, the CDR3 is TGTGCCAGCAGCTTGGGCGGGAGTCACAGCTACGAGCAGTACTTC. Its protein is CASSLGGSHSYEQYF.

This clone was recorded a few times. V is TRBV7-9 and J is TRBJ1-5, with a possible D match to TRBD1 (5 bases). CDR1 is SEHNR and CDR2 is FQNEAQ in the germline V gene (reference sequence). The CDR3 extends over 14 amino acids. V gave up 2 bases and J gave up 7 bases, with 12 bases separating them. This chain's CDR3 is CASSLSQGTQPQHF. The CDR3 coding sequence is TGTGCCAGCAGCTTATCTCAGGGAACACAGCCCCAGCATTTT.

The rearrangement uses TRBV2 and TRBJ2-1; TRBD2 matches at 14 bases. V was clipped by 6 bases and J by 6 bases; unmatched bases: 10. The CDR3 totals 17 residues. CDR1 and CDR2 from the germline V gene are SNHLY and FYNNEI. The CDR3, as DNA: TGTGCCAGCAGCAAGGGGACTAGCGGGAGCCCCAGCAATGAGCAGTTCTTC. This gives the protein CASSKGTSGSPSNEQFF. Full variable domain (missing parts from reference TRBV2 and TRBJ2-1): EPEVTQTPSHQVTQMGQEVILRCVPISNHLYFYWYRQILGQKVEFLVSFYNNEISEKSEIFDDQFSVERPDGSNFTLKIRSTKLEDSAMYFCASSKGTSGSPSNEQFFGPGTRLTVL.

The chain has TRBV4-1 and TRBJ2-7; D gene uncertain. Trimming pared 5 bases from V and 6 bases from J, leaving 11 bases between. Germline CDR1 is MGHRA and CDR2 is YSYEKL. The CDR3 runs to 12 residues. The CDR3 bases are TGCGCCAGCAGCGCCCGCCCGGGCGAGCAGTACTTC. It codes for CASSARPGEQYF.

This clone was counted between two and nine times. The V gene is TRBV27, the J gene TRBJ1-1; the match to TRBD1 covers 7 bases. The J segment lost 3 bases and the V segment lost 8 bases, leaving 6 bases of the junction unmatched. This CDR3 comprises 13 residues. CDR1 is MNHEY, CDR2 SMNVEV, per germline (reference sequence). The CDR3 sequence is CASHPTGDTEAFF. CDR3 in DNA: TGTGCCAGCCATCCTACAGGGGACACTGAAGCTTTCTTT.

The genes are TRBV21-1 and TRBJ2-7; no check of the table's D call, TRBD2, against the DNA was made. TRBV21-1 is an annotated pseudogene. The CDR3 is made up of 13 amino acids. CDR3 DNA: TGTGCCAGCATCGGGGAGGAAACCTACGAGCAGTACTTC. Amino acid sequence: CASIGEETYEQYF.

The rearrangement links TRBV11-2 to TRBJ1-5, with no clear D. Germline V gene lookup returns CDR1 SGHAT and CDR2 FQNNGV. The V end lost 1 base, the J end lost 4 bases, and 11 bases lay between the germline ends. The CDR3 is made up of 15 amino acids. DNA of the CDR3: TGTGCCAGCAGCTTAGGCCTCGGGTGGAATCAGCCCCAGCATTTT. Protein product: CASSLGLGWNQPQHF.

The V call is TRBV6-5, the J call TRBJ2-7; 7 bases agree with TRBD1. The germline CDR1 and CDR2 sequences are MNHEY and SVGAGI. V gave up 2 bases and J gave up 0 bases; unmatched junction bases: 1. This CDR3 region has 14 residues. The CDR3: CASSYRDSSYEQYF. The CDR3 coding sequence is TGTGCCAGCAGTTACCGGGACAGCTCCTACGAGCAGTACTTC.